Presented here are 19 T cell receptor beta chains from one specimen sequenced in a study of cytomegalovirus exposure and HLA in healthy donors. Clones were read by immunoSEQ multiplex PCR, and TCRdb kept only the in-frame ones, dropping some. The table lists 71,000 or so clones, approximately 96% of them singletons. Source material: PBMCs. Source of these receptors: a man aged 18 to 35 in good health and CMV-seropositive.

The chain combines TRBV18 with TRBJ2-2, with D possibly matching TRBD1 (5 bases). Per germline, CDR1 KGHSH and CDR2 LQKENI. With 3 bases removed from V and 2 bases from J, the gap between germline ends came to 13 bases. There are 16 residues in the CDR3. The CDR3 spells CASSPQTGHNTGELFF. Written as DNA, the CDR3 is TGTGCCAGCTCACCCCAAACAGGTCATAACACCGGGGAGCTGTTTTTT.

The DNA of the CDR3 is TGTGCCAGCAGTGGAGTCTTAAGGGGCCGAACTGAAGCTAACTATGGCTACACCTTC. Protein product: CASSGVLRGRTEANYGYTF. V and J are TRBV6-1 and TRBJ1-2; D possibly corresponds to TRBD1 (5 bases). Trimming removed 4 bases from V and 0 bases from J, with 24 bases in between. The CDR3 runs 19 residues. Germline lookup yields CDR1 MNHNS and CDR2 SASEGT.

The sample holds one count of this clone. The chain joins TRBV7-8 to TRBJ1-4; the match to TRBD1 covers 7 bases. CDR1 SGHVS and CDR2 FQNEAQ come from the germline V gene. The CDR3 is made up of 15 amino acids. V was pared by 4 bases and J by 8 bases, with 10 bases of the junction left unmatched. The CDR3 loop is CASSSRQGLGEKLFF. CDR3 in DNA: TGTGCCAGCAGCTCCCGACAGGGACTAGGGGAAAAACTGTTTTTT.

The chain links TRBV5-4 to TRBJ1-3; possible D gene TRBD1, 6 bases. CDR1 SGHNT and CDR2 YYREEE come from the germline V gene (reference sequence). Deletions cut 4 bases from V and 0 bases from J, with 11 bases between. The CDR3 extends over 15 amino acids. CDR3 nucleotide sequence: TGTGCCAGCAGCGTAGGACAGCTCTCTGGAAACACCATATATTTT. It translates to CASSVGQLSGNTIYF.

This sequence joins TRBV5-1 and TRBJ2-7; 10 nucleotides align to TRBD2. The CDR3 contains 15 residues. Germline V CDR1 and CDR2: SGHRS, YFSETQ. The J segment lost 6 bases and the V segment lost 1 base, leaving 7 bases of the junction unmatched. The CDR3 loop is CASSLSLAGVGEQYF. The CDR3 nucleotides read TGCGCCAGCAGCTTGAGTCTAGCGGGAGTGGGCGAGCAGTACTTC.

The V and J genes are TRBV7-2 and TRBJ2-1, with TRBD2 matching 9 bases. CDR1 and CDR2 (germline): SGHTA, FQGNSA. V lost 6 bases, J lost 4 bases, and 7 bases stayed unmatched. This CDR3 spans 15 amino acids. The CDR3 reads CASRRGGGGYNEQFF. In nucleotides, the CDR3 is TGTGCCAGCAGGCGTGGCGGGGGGGGGTACAATGAGCAGTTCTTC.

This clone is a singleton in its sample. The gene calls are TRBV6-1 and TRBJ2-7; 10 bases match TRBD1. Germline loops: CDR1 MNHNS, CDR2 SASEGT. The CDR3 is 14 residues long. V was pared by 6 bases and J by 2 bases, with 4 bases of the junction left unmatched. The CDR3 region is CASRGTGEAYEQYF. DNA for the CDR3: TGTGCCAGCAGAGGGACAGGGGAGGCCTACGAGCAGTACTTC.

This chain connects TRBV27 to TRBJ2-7; a weak D match, TRBD2 (6 bases). The ends were cut back, 6 bases at V and 0 bases at J, with 15 bases in the middle. The CDR3 has 15 residues. Per the germline V gene, CDR1 is MNHEY and CDR2 is SMNVEV (reference sequence). Written as DNA, the CDR3 is TGTGCCAGCAGCCCCTGGGAGGTTGGCTCCTACGAGCAGTACTTC. Translation: CASSPWEVGSYEQYF.

The chain couples TRBV2 to TRBJ2-7; 8 bases agree with TRBD2. This CDR3 is built from 14 residues. Germline CDR1 reads SNHLY; CDR2 reads FYNNEI. V trimming: 5 bases; J trimming: 2 bases; junction bases outside the gene matches: 5. The CDR3 region is CASSFSGSTYEQYF. CDR3 nucleotide sequence: TGTGCCAGCAGTTTCAGCGGGAGCACCTACGAGCAGTACTTC.

The chain carries TRBV29-1 and TRBJ1-4, with D uncertain. This CDR3 has 11 amino acids. Trimming removed 4 bases from V and 6 bases from J, with 6 bases in between. Germline CDR1 and CDR2: SQVTM and ANQGSEA. CDR3 amino acids: CSVALYEKLFF. In DNA form, the CDR3 reads TGCAGCGTTGCCTTATATGAAAAACTGTTTTTT. Based on the CDR3 plus reference TRBV29-1 and TRBJ1-4, the full variable domain is SAVISQKPSRDICQRGTSLTIQCQVDSQVTMMFWYRQQPGQSLTLIATANQGSEATYESGFVIDKFPISRPNLTFSTLTVSNMSPEDSSIYLCSVALYEKLFFGSGTQLSVL.

This chain links TRBV28 with TRBJ2-7, with 7 bases that match TRBD2. Germline loops: CDR1 MDHEN, CDR2 SYDVKM. V gave up 6 bases and J gave up 0 bases; unmatched junction bases: 5. This CDR3 is 14 amino acids long. The CDR3 sequence: CASSFGGSSYEQYF. The CDR3 region has the DNA TGTGCCAGCAGCTTCGGGGGGAGCTCCTACGAGCAGTACTTC.

This clone was found once. The chain employs TRBV5-1 and TRBJ2-7, with 8 bases that match TRBD1. The CDR3 sequence is 18 residues long. V shed 4 bases and J 0 bases; nucleotides not matched to a gene: 15. Germline V CDR1 and CDR2: SGHRS, YFSETQ. The CDR3 spells CASSPRTGSRVSSYEQYF. Here the CDR3 DNA reads TGCGCCAGCAGCCCTAGGACAGGGTCGAGGGTTAGCTCCTACGAGCAGTACTTC.

A single count supports this clone. J is TRBJ2-7 and V is TRBV10-1; TRBD1 matches at 11 bases. There are 14 residues in the CDR3. Germline V gives CDR1 WNHNN, CDR2 SYGVQD (reference sequence). V lost 6 bases, J lost 6 bases, and 7 bases stayed unmatched. This chain's CDR3 is CASSPGQGVFEQYF. The CDR3 DNA sequence: TGCGCCAGCAGCCCGGGACAGGGGGTTTTCGAGCAGTACTTC.

The rearrangement links TRBV28 to TRBJ1-1, with no clear D. V was cut by 6 bases and J by 4 bases, with 15 bases left in between. Germline V gene sequence: CDR1 MDHEN, CDR2 SYDVKM. This CDR3 is 14 amino acids long. The CDR3 region has the DNA TGTGCCAGCAGCCCTTATTACCTGAGCACTGAAGCTTTCTTT. The encoded protein is CASSPYYLSTEAFF.

The V call is TRBV6-5, the J call TRBJ2-3, with D possibly being TRBD1 (5 bases). Between the trimmed V and J ends, which lost 6 bases and 1 base, there was a span of 14 bases. The CDR3 totals 15 residues. Germline V gene data show CDR1 as MNHEY and CDR2 as SVGAGI. CDR3 nucleotide sequence: TGTGCCAGCAGCATCCGGGCAGGGCGCACAGATACGCAGTATTTT. Protein sequence: CASSIRAGRTDTQYF.

V gene TRBV7-2 combines with J gene TRBJ2-1, with no clear D. The CDR3 totals 13 residues. V dropped 5 bases and J dropped 10 bases, with 15 bases sitting between them. The germline gives CDR1 SGHTA, CDR2 FQGNSA. DNA for the CDR3: TGTGCCAGCAGCCCAGACGCAGCGACGGAGCAGTTCTTC. Translating gives CASSPDAATEQFF.

The chain has TRBV4-1 and TRBJ1-4; D is unclear. The CDR3 runs to 15 residues. V lost 4 bases and J 8 bases, leaving 17 bases between the germline ends. From germline, CDR1 is MGHRA and CDR2 YSYEKL. CDR3 loop: CASSRTPGTNEKLFF. CDR3 in DNA: TGCGCCAGCAGCCGAACCCCAGGCACGAACGAAAAACTGTTTTTT.

V usage is TRBV28 and J usage is TRBJ2-7, with 7 bases aligning to TRBD2. The CDR3 consists of 13 residues. The germline V gene encodes CDR1 MDHEN and CDR2 SYDVKM. V shed 6 bases and J 4 bases; nucleotides not matched to a gene: 6. The CDR3 DNA follows: TGTGCCAGCAGGGGCGGGAGCGCATACGAGCAGTACTTC. Its protein is CASRGGSAYEQYF.

The chain is built from TRBV28 and TRBJ2-7; TRBD2 matches 10 bases. CDR3 length: 16 amino acids. Germline lookup yields CDR1 MDHEN and CDR2 SYDVKM. The J segment lost 3 bases and the V segment lost 6 bases, leaving 11 bases of the junction unmatched. In DNA, the CDR3 is TGTGCCAGCAGCTCCGGGACTAGCGTAGGCAACTACGAGCAGTACTTC. Protein product: CASSSGTSVGNYEQYF.